These 21 T cell receptor beta chains came from one sample sequenced in a study of shared clonotypes between healthy human individuals. Some clones are missing from TCRdb's copy, which holds only in-frame ones; the method was immunoSEQ multiplex PCR. The sample has some 510,000 clones; 70% to 80% are singletons. The sequenced material came from PBMCs. These receptors were collected from a woman between 40 and 55 years old in good health. Some clones in this sample may be carry-over from other donors' samples.

This clone has a single count. The rearrangement links TRBV7-2 to TRBJ1-5; TRBD1 might be the D (6 bases). This CDR3 is built from 16 residues. Trimming removed 0 bases at V and 4 bases at J, with 13 bases between. Germline V gives CDR1 SGHTA, CDR2 FQGNSA. In nucleotides, the CDR3 is TGTGCCAGCAGCTTAGCGGGACACCTACCGAATCAGCCCCAGCATTTT. Translation gives CASSLAGHLPNQPQHF.

A few counts support this clone. The chain uses TRBV30 and TRBJ1-5, with 8 bases that match TRBD1. Germline V gene data show CDR1 as GTSNPN and CDR2 as SVGIG (reference sequence). The CDR3 loop spans 13 amino acids. V was clipped by 2 bases and J by 5 bases; unmatched bases: 2. This CDR3 is CAWSSRGHQPQHF. In DNA form, the CDR3 reads TGTGCCTGGAGTTCCAGGGGGCATCAGCCCCAGCATTTT.

This chain uses TRBV9 with TRBJ2-1, with TRBD2 identical over 11 bases. There are 15 residues in the CDR3. With 2 bases clipped from V and 3 bases from J, the junction kept 1 base outside the gene matches. Germline CDR1 is SGDLS and CDR2 is YYNGEE. This CDR3 is CASSVGLADYNEQFF. CDR3 sequence (DNA): TGTGCCAGCAGCGTGGGACTAGCGGACTACAATGAGCAGTTCTTC.

The chain links TRBV18 to TRBJ2-3, with D perhaps assigned TRBD1 or TRBD2 (5 bases each). This CDR3 contains 16 residues. The V end was cut by 2 bases, the J end by 2 bases, with 14 bases between. Germline assignment: CDR1 KGHSH and CDR2 LQKENI. CDR3 in DNA: TGTGCCAGCTCACCAGTCGCAGGGAGCCTCACAGATACGCAGTATTTT. Translation: CASSPVAGSLTDTQYF.

The V gene is TRBV5-5, the J gene TRBJ2-7, with D perhaps matching TRBD1 (5 bases). V dropped 1 base and J dropped 0 bases, with 11 bases sitting between them. CDR1 SGHKS and CDR2 YYEKEE come from the germline V gene (reference sequence). This CDR3 is built from 15 residues. This CDR3 reads CASSLLLGASYEQYF. The CDR3 DNA reads as TGTGCCAGCAGCTTGCTCCTAGGGGCCTCCTACGAGCAGTACTTC.

The chain uses TRBV10-2 and TRBJ2-7; 12 bases are a match to TRBD2. V gave up 6 bases and J gave up 6 bases; unmatched junction bases: 6. The germline gives CDR1 WSHSY, CDR2 SAAADI. The CDR3 is 14 residues long. The CDR3 DNA sequence: TGCGCCAGCAGCGCTAGCGGGAGGGCGTCCGAGCAGTACTTC. Translated, it gives CASSASGRASEQYF.

V gene TRBV9 combines with J gene TRBJ1-2; 10 bases agree with TRBD1. J was trimmed by 6 bases and V by 4 bases; bases with no gene match: 6. This CDR3 has 14 amino acids. Germline lookup yields CDR1 SGDLS and CDR2 YYNGEE. DNA for the CDR3: TGTGCCAGCAGCACATCGACAGGGGGCGATGGCTACACCTTC. As protein: CASSTSTGGDGYTF.

This chain links TRBV11-2 with TRBJ2-1; TRBD2 matches 14 bases. J was trimmed by 12 bases and V by 1 base; bases with no gene match: 11. CDR1 is SGHAT, CDR2 FQNNGV, per germline. The CDR3 contains 17 residues. CDR3 loop: CASSLVGLAGVPVGQFF. For the CDR3, the DNA is TGTGCCAGCAGCTTAGTGGGACTAGCGGGAGTGCCTGTAGGGCAGTTCTTC. The variable domain in full, completed from reference TRBV11-2 and TRBJ2-1, reads EAGVAQSPRYKIIEKRQSVAFWCNPISGHATLYWYQQILGQGPKLLIQFQNNGVVDDSQLPKDRFSAERLKGVDSTLKIQPAKLEDSAVYLCASSLVGLAGVPVGQFFGPGTRLTVL.

The chain employs TRBV11-2 and TRBJ2-4, with a possible D match to TRBD1 (6 bases). The V end lost 3 bases, the J end lost 9 bases, and 15 bases lay between the germline ends. The V gene's germline CDR1 is SGHAT and CDR2 FQNNGV. The CDR3 sequence is 14 residues long. CDR3 loop: CASSFTDRRGIQYF. The CDR3 nucleotides read TGTGCCAGCAGCTTTACGGACAGACGGGGCATTCAGTACTTC.

This chain uses TRBV4-2 with TRBJ1-3, with D unresolved. The CDR3 is 14 amino acids. Trimming shortened V by 2 bases and J by 4 bases, and 9 bases separated the two germline ends. CDR1 and CDR2 from the germline V gene are LGHNA and YNFKEQ. The CDR3 here is CASSQRREGNTIYF. CDR3 DNA: TGTGCCAGCAGCCAAAGGCGGGAAGGAAACACCATATATTTT.

This clone showed up just a few times. The chain employs TRBV10-3 and TRBJ1-1; the D is unclear. Between the trimmed V and J ends, which lost 9 bases and 1 base, there was a span of 12 bases. The CDR3 runs to 13 residues. Germline V gene data show CDR1 as ENHRY and CDR2 as SYGVKD. The CDR3 region is CAMRQAGNTEAFF. CDR3 in DNA: TGTGCCATGAGACAAGCGGGGAACACTGAAGCTTTCTTT.

This clone occurred once. The rearrangement joins TRBV9 to TRBJ2-3; D is unresolved. The CDR3 is 13 amino acids. Trimming removed 0 bases from V and 7 bases from J, with 9 bases in between. Germline values: CDR1 SGDLS, CDR2 YYNGEE. CDR3: CASSVGGVNTQYF. The CDR3 region has the DNA TGTGCCAGCAGCGTAGGCGGAGTGAATACGCAGTATTTT. The full variable domain, rest sourced from reference TRBV9 and TRBJ2-3, is DSGVTQTPKHLITATGQRVTLRCSPRSGDLSVYWYQQSLDQGLQFLIQYYNGEERAKGNILERFSAQQFPDLHSELNLSSLELGDSALYFCASSVGGVNTQYFGPGTRLTVL.

This clone has more than one count but fewer than ten. J is TRBJ1-1 and V is TRBV30, with D possibly being TRBD1 (5 bases). The length of the CDR3 is 14 residues. Per the germline V gene, CDR1 is GTSNPN and CDR2 is SVGIG (reference sequence). Trimming shortened V by 0 bases and J by 0 bases, and 8 bases separated the two germline ends. Here the CDR3 reads CAWSVEGLNTEAFF. The CDR3 bases are TGTGCCTGGAGTGTAGAGGGGCTGAACACTGAAGCTTTCTTT.

The rearrangement links TRBV9 to TRBJ2-2; 7 nucleotides match TRBD2. The CDR3 runs to 16 residues. CDR1 is SGDLS and CDR2 is YYNGEE in the germline V gene. The V and J ends lost 3 bases and 2 bases, in that order; junction bases with no gene match: 7. This CDR3 reads CASSARLADNTGELFF. CDR3 DNA: TGTGCCAGCAGCGCCCGACTAGCAGACAACACCGGGGAGCTGTTTTTT.

In DNA, the CDR3 is TGTGCCAGCTCACCACCGGGGGTGCCAGGGGGGACTGAAGCTTTCTTT. Its protein is CASSPPGVPGGTEAFF. J is TRBJ1-1 and V is TRBV18; TRBD1 aligns across 7 bases. With 0 bases clipped from V and 5 bases from J, the junction kept 9 bases outside the gene matches. CDR1 KGHSH and CDR2 LQKENI come from the germline V gene. The CDR3 covers 16 residues.

The V and J genes are TRBV19 and TRBJ2-1; 7 bases agree with TRBD2. This CDR3 region has 16 residues. The germline gives CDR1 LNHDA, CDR2 SQIVND (reference sequence). V lost 5 bases and J lost 3; bases outside the gene matches: 10. The chain's CDR3 is CASSQYPTGGYNEQFF. The CDR3 coding sequence is TGTGCCAGTAGTCAGTACCCCACGGGGGGCTACAATGAGCAGTTCTTC. Combining the CDR3 with reference TRBV19 and TRBJ2-1 gives the whole variable domain DGGITQSPKYLFRKEGQNVTLSCEQNLNHDAMYWYRQDPGQGLRLIYYSQIVNDFQKGDIAEGYSVSREKKESFPLTVTSAQKNPTAFYLCASSQYPTGGYNEQFFGPGTRLTVL.

On this clone: A single base separates this from a much larger clone, so it may be a read error. The V call is TRBV6-7, the J call TRBJ2-7; D is possibly TRBD2 (5 bases). TRBV6-7 carries the ORF label, with uncertain function. The V end was cut by 6 bases, the J end by 7 bases, with 19 bases between. The CDR3 has 14 residues. CDR3 nucleotide sequence: TGTGCCAGCAGCACCTCGGGATCCCCTTATGAGCAGTACTTC. As protein: CASSTSGSPYEQYF.

This chain uses TRBV29-1 with TRBJ2-7, with a tentative D call TRBD1 (5 bases). CDR3 length: 13 residues. Trimming took off 3 bases at V and 5 bases at J, with 14 bases between the two ends. Germline CDR1 and CDR2: SQVTM and ANQGSEA. Here the CDR3 DNA reads TGCAGCGTTGAGCCGGCAGGGAATAACGAGCAGTACTTC. Its protein product is CSVEPAGNNEQYF.

The genes are TRBV27 and TRBJ2-1; 7 bases are a match to TRBD1. Germline loops: CDR1 MNHEY, CDR2 SMNVEV (reference sequence). After removal of 4 bases from V and 3 bases from J, the junction contained 6 bases not matched to a gene. CDR3 length: 15 amino acids. CDR3 nucleotides: TGTGCCAGCAGTTCCCCCCGGGACAGCTACAATGAGCAGTTCTTC. Residues: CASSSPRDSYNEQFF.

This chain uses TRBV19 with TRBJ2-1; the match to TRBD2 covers 7 bases. J lost 0 bases, V lost 1 base, and 6 bases had no gene match. Germline values: CDR1 LNHDA, CDR2 SQIVND (reference sequence). This CDR3 has 17 amino acids. CDR3 DNA sequence: TGTGCCAGTAGTATAGGGGCCTCGGGGGGCTCCTACAATGAGCAGTTCTTC. Protein: CASSIGASGGSYNEQFF. The full variable domain, completed using reference TRBV19 and TRBJ2-1, is DGGITQSPKYLFRKEGQNVTLSCEQNLNHDAMYWYRQDPGQGLRLIYYSQIVNDFQKGDIAEGYSVSREKKESFPLTVTSAQKNPTAFYLCASSIGASGGSYNEQFFGPGTRLTVL.

V is TRBV7-3 and J is TRBJ2-2; no firm D call. V was trimmed by 5 bases and J by 3 bases, leaving 13 bases between them. This CDR3 comprises 15 residues. The V gene's germline CDR1 is SGHTA and CDR2 FQGTGA. CDR3 bases: TGTGCCAGCAGCCTAAGAGGACCAGACACCGGGGAGCTGTTTTTT. Translated: CASSLRGPDTGELFF.